These 19 T cell receptor beta chains share one sample of origin, sequenced in a study of cytomegalovirus exposure and HLA in healthy donors. Generated by immunoSEQ multiplex PCR, the TCRdb table keeps only in-frame clones and is missing some. The sample contains some 100,000 clones, approximately 85% of which appear only once. Sequencing input: PBMCs. These receptors all come from a man aged 18 to 30 in good health and CMV-seronegative.

The rearrangement uses TRBV9 and TRBJ1-1; tentatively, D is TRBD1 (5 bases). V was cut by 0 bases and J by 3 bases, with 18 bases left in between. This CDR3 spans 17 amino acids. Germline CDR1 is SGDLS and CDR2 is YYNGEE. The DNA for the CDR3 is TGTGCCAGCAGCGTAGGTCAGGGCAGCAGCGCGGACACTGAAGCTTTCTTT. Amino acid sequence: CASSVGQGSSADTEAFF.

The V and J genes are TRBV30 and TRBJ2-7, with a tentative D call TRBD2 (5 bases). The CDR3 length is 12 residues. Trimming stripped 4 bases from V and 3 bases from J, with 10 bases between. Germline V gives CDR1 GTSNPN, CDR2 SVGIG (reference sequence). CDR3 coding DNA: TGTGCCTGGAACCGGGGTAACTACGAGCAGTACTTC. Translation gives CAWNRGNYEQYF.

This clone was picked up a small number of times. V and J are TRBV5-5 and TRBJ2-2; D ambiguous. In germline, CDR1 is SGHKS, CDR2 YYEKEE (reference sequence). CDR3 size: 13 residues. Between the trimmed V and J ends, which lost 0 bases and 4 bases, there was a span of 4 bases. Here the CDR3 reads CASSLVSTGELFF. The CDR3 DNA sequence: TGTGCCAGCAGCTTGGTGAGCACCGGGGAGCTGTTTTTT.

The chain couples TRBV10-2 to TRBJ2-7; tentative D call: TRBD2 (5 bases). CDR1 and CDR2 (germline): WSHSY, SAAADI. The V gene lost 0 bases and the J gene lost 0 bases, with 6 bases spanning the gap. This CDR3 region has 14 residues. CDR3: CASSESGSSYEQYF. CDR3 coding DNA: TGCGCCAGCAGTGAGTCGGGGAGCTCCTACGAGCAGTACTTC.

The sample holds a few counts of this clone. V gene TRBV2 combines with J gene TRBJ1-3; D gene ambiguous. V lost 2 bases and J lost 1, with 9 bases in between. Germline V CDR1 and CDR2: SNHLY, FYNNEI. This CDR3 contains 15 residues. CDR3 DNA: TGTGCCAGCAGTGAATCTTCTTATTCTGGAAACACCATATATTTT. Residues: CASSESSYSGNTIYF.

CDR3 DNA: TGCGCCAGCAGCTTGAGACAGGGGAGTACCGGGGAGCTGTTTTTT. Amino acids: CASSLRQGSTGELFF. This chain joins TRBV5-1 and TRBJ2-2, with 8 positions matching TRBD1. The CDR3 extends over 15 amino acids. Per germline, CDR1 SGHRS and CDR2 YFSETQ. The ends lost 1 base at V and 5 bases at J; junction bases unmatched: 4.

The chain recombines TRBV5-1 with TRBJ1-5; tentatively, D is TRBD1 (5 bases). This CDR3 is built from 13 residues. Germline CDR1 SGHRS, CDR2 YFSETQ. V lost 2 bases and J lost 8, with 11 bases in between. In DNA form, the CDR3 reads TGCGCCAGCAGCTTCCGGGGGGGTGAGCCCCAGCATTTT. Translation gives CASSFRGGEPQHF.

The CDR3 DNA is TGTGCCACCAGCACTACAGGGCTTGGAGAAAAACTGTTTTTT. It yields the protein CATSTTGLGEKLFF. V and J are TRBV15 and TRBJ1-4; perhaps TRBD1 as D (6 bases). CDR1 LNHNV and CDR2 YYDKDF come from the germline V gene (reference sequence). This CDR3 has 14 amino acids. The V end was cut by 4 bases, the J end by 8 bases, with 14 bases between.

The V and J genes are TRBV11-3 and TRBJ2-2; D is unclear. The CDR3 consists of 13 residues. Per the germline V gene, CDR1 is SGHNT and CDR2 is YENEEA. V was cut by 4 bases and J by 2 bases, with 5 bases left in between. The CDR3 spells CASSSHNTGELFF. CDR3 in DNA: TGTGCCAGCAGCTCACACAACACCGGGGAGCTGTTTTTT.

The sample holds one count of this clone. The V call is TRBV5-6, the J call TRBJ1-1; D perhaps matches TRBD1 (6 bases). The CDR3 is made up of 16 amino acids. Trimming stripped 3 bases from V and 10 bases from J, with 25 bases between. Germline assignment: CDR1 SGHDT and CDR2 YYEEEE. The CDR3 sequence is CASSSDGTGTTAGAFF. CDR3 DNA: TGTGCCAGCAGCTCTGACGGTACAGGGACAACCGCAGGAGCTTTCTTT.

The chain combines TRBV29-1 with TRBJ1-2; 7 nucleotides align to TRBD1. Losses at the gene ends were 4 bases for V and 10 bases for J; bases not matched to a gene: 9. The germline V gene has CDR1 SQVTM and CDR2 ANQGSEA. This CDR3 contains 12 residues. The CDR3 bases are TGCAGCGTTGGACAGGGACAGAAGTTCTACACCTTC. It specifies CSVGQGQKFYTF.

With regard to this clone: The junction departs from the called germline gene at one end, perhaps through a read error. This chain connects TRBV7-7 to TRBJ2-2; 9 positions match TRBD2. CDR3 length: 15 residues. Germline V gene data show CDR1 as SSHAT and CDR2 as FNYEAQ (reference sequence). The CDR3 DNA follows: TGTGCTAGCAGCTTACGTAGCGGGGGAACCGGGGAGCTGTTTTTT. Residues: CASSLRSGGTGELFF.

The chain links TRBV5-1 to TRBJ2-3; 11 bases map to TRBD2. Germline CDR1 is SGHRS and CDR2 is YFSETQ. This CDR3 comprises 16 residues. With 4 bases clipped from V and 2 bases from J, the junction kept 6 bases outside the gene matches. The chain's CDR3 is CASSLGTSGPTDTQYF. The CDR3 region has the DNA TGCGCCAGCAGCCTTGGGACTAGCGGACCCACAGATACGCAGTATTTT.

This clone was detected only a few times. The chain has TRBV2 and TRBJ2-7, with D possibly TRBD2 on 5 matching bases. The CDR3 loop spans 16 amino acids. In germline, CDR1 is SNHLY, CDR2 FYNNEI. V lost 3 bases to trimming and J lost 0 bases, with 15 bases between them. The CDR3 nucleotides are TGTGCCAGCAGTGAGCTGATAGCGCTTAGCTCCTACGAGCAGTACTTC. This codes for CASSELIALSSYEQYF.

This clone was seen more than once but under ten times. The V call is TRBV6-1, the J call TRBJ1-2, with D unclear. CDR3 length: 12 amino acids. Trimming removed 3 bases at V and 8 bases at J, with 10 bases between. Per the germline V gene, CDR1 is MNHNS and CDR2 is SASEGT. CDR3: CASSDRLYGYTF. Written as DNA, the CDR3 is TGTGCCAGCAGTGACCGCCTATACGGCTACACCTTC.

This clone was seen a single time. This sequence joins TRBV30 and TRBJ2-1; D is possibly TRBD2 (6 bases). The CDR3 is 15 residues long. The germline V gene encodes CDR1 GTSNPN and CDR2 SVGIG (reference sequence). Trimming stripped 0 bases from V and 4 bases from J, with 13 bases between. CDR3 sequence: CAWSVRGLRYNEQFF. The CDR3, as DNA: TGTGCCTGGAGTGTACGGGGACTGAGATACAATGAGCAGTTCTTC.

The chain is built from TRBV5-1 and TRBJ2-4, with D maybe TRBD2 (5 bases). V was clipped by 4 bases and J by 0 bases, with 8 bases between them. This CDR3 region has 14 residues. Germline V CDR1 and CDR2: SGHRS, YFSETQ. The CDR3 nucleotides are TGCGCCAGCAGCGCCGGAGGAGCCAAAAACATTCAGTACTTC. Its protein is CASSAGGAKNIQYF.

This chain links TRBV7-8 with TRBJ2-7; D possibly corresponds to TRBD2 (7 bases). The CDR3 covers 15 residues. Trimming stripped 5 bases from V and 7 bases from J, with 21 bases between. Germline V lookup: CDR1 SGHVS, CDR2 FQNEAQ. The DNA for the CDR3 is TGTGCCAGCAGCCCAGTCGGGGGGCGAATAAGGGAGCAGTACTTC. Residues: CASSPVGGRIREQYF.

The chain uses TRBV18 and TRBJ1-5; 10 bases fit TRBD1. This CDR3 comprises 18 residues. CDR1 and CDR2 (germline): KGHSH, LQKENI. Losses at the gene ends were 6 bases for V and 2 bases for J; bases not matched to a gene: 13. CDR3 DNA: TGTGCCAGCTCCCTTAAAGGGGACAGGGGATCTGGCAATCAGCCCCAGCATTTT. It encodes CASSLKGDRGSGNQPQHF. Variable domain in full (rest from reference TRBV18 and TRBJ1-5): NAGVMQNPRHLVRRRGQEARLRCSPMKGHSHVYWYRQLPEEGLKFMVYLQKENIIDESGMPKERFSAEFPKEGPSILRIQQVVRGDSAAYFCASSLKGDRGSGNQPQHFGDGTRLSIL.